This T cell receptor beta chain is from a study of CD8+CD57+ T cells in acquired aplastic anemia. Overall study context: CD4+ and CD8+ cells, once sorted, gave DNA averaging about 3 ug.

Turning to this clonotype: Its matching antigen is unknown.

The use of genomic DNA as template underpinned the TCR beta VDJ and CDR3 profiling. TCRdb reprocessed the reads via MiXCR and lists one record per CDR3 protein. This table holds around 200,000 distinct CDR3 sequences, 63% found once. The CDR3 is made up of 14 amino acids. The V gene lost 8 bases and the J gene lost 2 bases, with 16 bases spanning the gap. Germline lookup yields CDR1 SNHLY and CDR2 FYNNEI. By flow cytometry, patients selected for sequencing had shown an expansion of CD8+CD57+ cells. Study results and caveats: Shared by patients and controls, 25 to 35 CD8+ CDR3s were abundant in patients.

This clonotype originated in a human donor with aplastic anemia. This chain joins TRBV2 and TRBJ2-7; D gene uncertain. The sequencing sample was made of sorted CD4+, CD8+, or CD8+CD57+ T cells (not recorded which) from PBMCs. The CDR3 DNA sequence: TGTGCCAGCGGTCCGAGAGCCCAAGCCTACGAGCAGTACTTC. It yields the protein CASGPRAQAYEQYF.